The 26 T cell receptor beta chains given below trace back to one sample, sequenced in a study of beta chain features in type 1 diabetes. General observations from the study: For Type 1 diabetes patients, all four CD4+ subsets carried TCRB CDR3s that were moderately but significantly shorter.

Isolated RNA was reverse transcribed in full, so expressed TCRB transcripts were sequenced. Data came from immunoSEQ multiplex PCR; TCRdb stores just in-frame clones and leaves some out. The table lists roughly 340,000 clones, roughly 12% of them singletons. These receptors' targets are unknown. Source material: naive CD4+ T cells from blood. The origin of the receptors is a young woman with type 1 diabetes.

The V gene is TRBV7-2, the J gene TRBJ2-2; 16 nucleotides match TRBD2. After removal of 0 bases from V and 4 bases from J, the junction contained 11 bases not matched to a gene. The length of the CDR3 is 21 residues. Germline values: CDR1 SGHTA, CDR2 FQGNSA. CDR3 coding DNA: TGTGCCAGCAGCTTAGCCCCCCTTGGGACTAGCGGGAGGGCCAGCACCGGGGAGCTGTTTTTT. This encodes CASSLAPLGTSGRASTGELFF.

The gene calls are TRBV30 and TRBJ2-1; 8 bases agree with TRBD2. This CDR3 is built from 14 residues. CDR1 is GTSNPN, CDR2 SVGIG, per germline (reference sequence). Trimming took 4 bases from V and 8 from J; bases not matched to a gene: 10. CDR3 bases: TGTGCCTGGATCTCGGGACTAGGGGGGTATGAGCAGTTCTTC. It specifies CAWISGLGGYEQFF.

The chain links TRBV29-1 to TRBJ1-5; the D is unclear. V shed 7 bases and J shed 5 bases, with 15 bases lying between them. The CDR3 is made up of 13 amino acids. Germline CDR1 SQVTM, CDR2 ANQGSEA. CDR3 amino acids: CSAHSGFDQPQHF. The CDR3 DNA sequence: TGCAGCGCACATTCGGGATTTGATCAGCCCCAGCATTTT.

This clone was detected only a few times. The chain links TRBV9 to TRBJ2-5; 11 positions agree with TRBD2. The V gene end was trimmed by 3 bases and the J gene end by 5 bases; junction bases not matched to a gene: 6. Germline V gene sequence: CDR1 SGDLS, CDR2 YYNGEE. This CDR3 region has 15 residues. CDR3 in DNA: TGTGCCAGCAGCGAAATAGCGGGAGGGTGGGAGACCCAGTACTTC. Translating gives CASSEIAGGWETQYF.

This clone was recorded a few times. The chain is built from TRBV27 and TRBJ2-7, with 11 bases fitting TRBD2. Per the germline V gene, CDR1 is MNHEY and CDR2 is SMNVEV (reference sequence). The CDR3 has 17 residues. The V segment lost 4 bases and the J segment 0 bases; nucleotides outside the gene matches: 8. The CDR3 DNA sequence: TGTGCCAGCAGTTCATTCTCCGGGACTAGCGGCTCCTACGAGCAGTACTTC. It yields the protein CASSSFSGTSGSYEQYF.

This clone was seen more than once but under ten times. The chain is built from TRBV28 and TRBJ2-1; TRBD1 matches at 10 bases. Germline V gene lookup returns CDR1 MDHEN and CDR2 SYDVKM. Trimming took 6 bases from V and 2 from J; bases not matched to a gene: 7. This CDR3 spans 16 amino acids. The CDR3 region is CASSPGQGGPYNEQFF. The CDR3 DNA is TGTGCCAGCAGCCCCGGACAGGGGGGACCCTACAATGAGCAGTTCTTC.

The CDR3 coding sequence is TGTGCCAGCAGGTTTGCAGGGTCGGAGACCCAGTACTTC. Translation: CASRFAGSETQYF. The chain combines TRBV7-2 with TRBJ2-5; maybe TRBD1 (5 bases). Trimming took off 6 bases at V and 5 bases at J, with 13 bases between the two ends. Per germline, CDR1 SGHTA and CDR2 FQGNSA. The CDR3 runs to 13 residues. The variable domain in full, with the rest retrieved from reference TRBV7-2 and TRBJ2-5, is GAGVSQSPSNKVTEKGKDVELRCDPISGHTALYWYRQSLGQGLEFLIYFQGNSAPDKSGLPSDRFSAERTGGSVSTLTIQRTQQEDSAVYLCASRFAGSETQYFGPGTRLLVL.

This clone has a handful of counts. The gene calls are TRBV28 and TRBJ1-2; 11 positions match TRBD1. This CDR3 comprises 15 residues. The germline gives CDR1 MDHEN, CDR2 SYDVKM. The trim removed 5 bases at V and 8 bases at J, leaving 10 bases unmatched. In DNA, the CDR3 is TGTGCCAGCAGTCCGCCGGACAGGGGGCGGAGAGGCTACACCTTC. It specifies CASSPPDRGRRGYTF.

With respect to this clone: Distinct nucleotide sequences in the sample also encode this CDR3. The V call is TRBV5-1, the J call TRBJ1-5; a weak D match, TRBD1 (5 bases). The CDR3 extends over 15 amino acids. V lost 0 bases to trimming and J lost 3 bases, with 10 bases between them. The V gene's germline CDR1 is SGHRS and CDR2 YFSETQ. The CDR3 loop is CASSLVGAYNQPQHF. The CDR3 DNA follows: TGCGCCAGCAGCTTGGTAGGGGCCTACAATCAGCCCCAGCATTTT. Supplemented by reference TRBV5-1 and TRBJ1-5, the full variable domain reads KAGVTQTPRYLIKTRGQQVTLSCSPISGHRSVSWYQQTPGQGLQFLFEYFSETQRNKGNFPGRFSGRQFSNSRSEMNVSTLELGDSALYLCASSLVGAYNQPQHFGDGTRLSIL.

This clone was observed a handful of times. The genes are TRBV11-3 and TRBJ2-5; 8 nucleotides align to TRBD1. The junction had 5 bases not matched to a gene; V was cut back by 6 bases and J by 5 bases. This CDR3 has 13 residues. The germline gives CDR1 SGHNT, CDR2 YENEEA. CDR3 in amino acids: CASRATGVETQYF. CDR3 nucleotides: TGTGCCAGCAGAGCGACAGGGGTCGAGACCCAGTACTTC.

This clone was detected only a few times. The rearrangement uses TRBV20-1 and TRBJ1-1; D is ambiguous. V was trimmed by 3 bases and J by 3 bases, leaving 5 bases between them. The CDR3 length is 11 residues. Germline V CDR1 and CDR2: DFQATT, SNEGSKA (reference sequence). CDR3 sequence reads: CSARSYTEAFF. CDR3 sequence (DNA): TGCAGTGCTAGGTCTTACACTGAAGCTTTCTTT.

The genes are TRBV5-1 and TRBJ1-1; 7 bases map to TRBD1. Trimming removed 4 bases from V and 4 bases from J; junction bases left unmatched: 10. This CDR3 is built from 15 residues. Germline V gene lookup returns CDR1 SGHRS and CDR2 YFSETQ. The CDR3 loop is CASSPRTGETTEAFF. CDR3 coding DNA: TGCGCCAGCAGCCCTAGAACAGGGGAAACCACTGAAGCTTTCTTT.

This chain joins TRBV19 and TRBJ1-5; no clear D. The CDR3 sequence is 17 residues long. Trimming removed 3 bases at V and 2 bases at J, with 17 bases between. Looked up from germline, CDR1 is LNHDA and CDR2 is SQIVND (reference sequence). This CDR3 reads CASSIQIQPGGNQPQHF. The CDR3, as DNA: TGTGCCAGTAGTATTCAAATTCAACCCGGGGGCAATCAGCCCCAGCATTTT.

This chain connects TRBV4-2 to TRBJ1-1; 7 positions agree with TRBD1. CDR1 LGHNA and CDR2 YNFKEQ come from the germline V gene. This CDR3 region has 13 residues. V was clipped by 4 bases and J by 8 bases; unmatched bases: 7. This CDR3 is CASSRAGTEEAFF. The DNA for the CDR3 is TGTGCCAGCAGCCGAGCCGGGACAGAAGAAGCTTTCTTT.

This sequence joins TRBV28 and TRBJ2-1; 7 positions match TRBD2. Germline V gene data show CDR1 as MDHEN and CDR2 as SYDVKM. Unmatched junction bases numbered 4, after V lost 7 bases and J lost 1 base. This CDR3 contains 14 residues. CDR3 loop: CASTSGASYNEQFF. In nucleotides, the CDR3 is TGTGCCAGCACAAGCGGGGCGTCCTACAATGAGCAGTTCTTC.

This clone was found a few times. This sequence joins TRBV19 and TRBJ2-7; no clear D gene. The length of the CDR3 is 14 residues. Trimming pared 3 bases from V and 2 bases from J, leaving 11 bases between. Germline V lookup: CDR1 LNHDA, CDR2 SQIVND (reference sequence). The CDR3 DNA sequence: TGTGCCAGTAGTATGTCGGGTCCCACCTACGAGCAGTACTTC. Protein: CASSMSGPTYEQYF. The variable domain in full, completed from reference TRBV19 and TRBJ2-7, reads DGGITQSPKYLFRKEGQNVTLSCEQNLNHDAMYWYRQDPGQGLRLIYYSQIVNDFQKGDIAEGYSVSREKKESFPLTVTSAQKNPTAFYLCASSMSGPTYEQYFGPGTRLTVT.

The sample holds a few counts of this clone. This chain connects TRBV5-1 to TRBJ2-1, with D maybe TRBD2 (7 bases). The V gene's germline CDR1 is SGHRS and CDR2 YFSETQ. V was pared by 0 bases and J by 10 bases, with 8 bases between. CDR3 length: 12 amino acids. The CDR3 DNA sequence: TGCGCCAGCAGCTTGGAGGGGGGGGAGCAGTTCTTC. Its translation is CASSLEGGEQFF.

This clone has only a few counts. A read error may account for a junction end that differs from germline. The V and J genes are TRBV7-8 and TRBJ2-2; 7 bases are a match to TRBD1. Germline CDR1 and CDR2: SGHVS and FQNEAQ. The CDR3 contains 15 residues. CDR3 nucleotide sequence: TGTGCCAGCAGTTTAGGGACAGTAAACACCGGGGAGCTGTTTTTT. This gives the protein CASSLGTVNTGELFF.

This chain's CDR3 is CASSLRSGLAETQYF. The CDR3 nucleotides are TGTGCCAGCAGCTTACGGTCGGGTCTAGCGGAGACCCAGTACTTC. The genes are TRBV7-9 and TRBJ2-5, with a weak D call TRBD2 (6 bases). Trimming left V 2 bases short and J 5 bases short, with 15 bases between. The CDR3 consists of 15 residues. Per germline, CDR1 SEHNR and CDR2 FQNEAQ (reference sequence).

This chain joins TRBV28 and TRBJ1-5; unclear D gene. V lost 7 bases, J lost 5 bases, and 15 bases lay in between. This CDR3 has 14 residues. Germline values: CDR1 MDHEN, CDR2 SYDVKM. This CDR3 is CASMEATNYQPQHF. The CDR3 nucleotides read TGTGCCAGCATGGAGGCGACGAACTATCAGCCCCAGCATTTT.

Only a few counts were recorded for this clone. Written as DNA, the CDR3 is TGCAGCGGGACAAATCTAGCGGGAGGCACCGGGGAGCTGTTTTTT. This sequence encodes CSGTNLAGGTGELFF. The chain combines TRBV29-1 with TRBJ2-2, with 11 bases matching TRBD2. The CDR3 is 15 amino acids. Looked up from germline, CDR1 is SQVTM and CDR2 is ANQGSEA. V was clipped by 7 bases and J by 4 bases; unmatched bases: 8.

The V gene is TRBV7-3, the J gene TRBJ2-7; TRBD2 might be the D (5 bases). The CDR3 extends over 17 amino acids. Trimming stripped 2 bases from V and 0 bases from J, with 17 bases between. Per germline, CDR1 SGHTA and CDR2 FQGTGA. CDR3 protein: CASSLGPRELGSYEQYF. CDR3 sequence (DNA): TGTGCCAGCAGCTTAGGCCCTAGGGAGCTGGGCTCCTACGAGCAGTACTTC.

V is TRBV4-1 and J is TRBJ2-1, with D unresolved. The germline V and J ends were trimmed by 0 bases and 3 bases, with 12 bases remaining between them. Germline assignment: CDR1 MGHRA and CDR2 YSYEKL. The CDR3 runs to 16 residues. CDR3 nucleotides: TGCGCCAGCAGCCAAGATATAGTGGCGGTCTACAATGAGCAGTTCTTC. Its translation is CASSQDIVAVYNEQFF.

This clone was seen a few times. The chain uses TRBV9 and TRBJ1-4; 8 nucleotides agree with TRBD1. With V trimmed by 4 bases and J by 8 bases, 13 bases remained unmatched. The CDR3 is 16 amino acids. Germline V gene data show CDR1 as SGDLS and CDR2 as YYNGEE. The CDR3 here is CASSIHSGGAGEKLFF. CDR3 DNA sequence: TGTGCCAGCAGCATACATTCAGGGGGCGCTGGGGAAAAACTGTTTTTT.

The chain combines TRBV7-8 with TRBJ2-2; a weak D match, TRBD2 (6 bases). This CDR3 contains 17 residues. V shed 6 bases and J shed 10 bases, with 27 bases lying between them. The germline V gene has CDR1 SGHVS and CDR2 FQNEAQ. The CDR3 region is CASSSRLGGRGLSELFF. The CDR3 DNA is TGTGCCAGCAGTTCCCGCCTGGGGGGAAGGGGACTGTCGGAGCTGTTTTTT.

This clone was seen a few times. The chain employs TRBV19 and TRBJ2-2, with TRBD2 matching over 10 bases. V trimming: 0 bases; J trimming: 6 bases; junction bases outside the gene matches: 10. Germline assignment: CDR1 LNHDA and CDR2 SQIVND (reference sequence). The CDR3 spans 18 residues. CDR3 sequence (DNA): TGTGCCAGTAGTATAGATTTTTCTAGCGGGAGCGGAGCCGGGGAGCTGTTTTTT. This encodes CASSIDFSSGSGAGELFF.